The 28 T cell receptor beta chains below were found in one sample sequenced in a study of post-analysis software for immune sequencing data. Study-wide findings and caveats: Patients carried five TRBV segments more frequently than controls did, and TRBV5-6, TRBV5-1 and TRBV20-1 were among them.

What these receptors recognize is not known. Unique molecular identifiers had been added to the TCR beta cDNA libraries. TCRdb reprocessed the PCR reads with MiXCR, giving one entry per CDR3 protein. This sample has roughly 400,000 distinct CDR3 sequences, with approximately 39% found just once. Input material: blood. The receptors come from a girl aged 2-10 years with multiple sclerosis.

The rearrangement joins TRBV29-1 to TRBJ2-5; 9 bases agree with TRBD1. The V segment lost 6 bases and the J segment 5 bases; nucleotides outside the gene matches: 7. Germline CDR1 and CDR2: SQVTM and ANQGSEA. The CDR3 runs to 13 residues. The CDR3 nucleotides are TGCAGCGTGTTAACAGGGGGCCGGGAGACCCAGTACTTC. This translates into CSVLTGGRETQYF.

The V gene is TRBV7-2, the J gene TRBJ2-3, with 11 bases lining up with TRBD1. There are 15 residues in the CDR3. Germline V gene sequence: CDR1 SGHTA, CDR2 FQGNSA. The junction had 4 bases not matched to a gene; V was cut back by 5 bases and J by 3 bases. The chain's CDR3 is CASSRTGGRTDTQYF. In DNA, the CDR3 is TGTGCCAGCAGCCGGACAGGGGGCAGGACAGATACGCAGTATTTT. Combining the CDR3 with reference TRBV7-2 and TRBJ2-3 gives the whole variable domain GAGVSQSPSNKVTEKGKDVELRCDPISGHTALYWYRQSLGQGLEFLIYFQGNSAPDKSGLPSDRFSAERTGGSVSTLTIQRTQQEDSAVYLCASSRTGGRTDTQYFGPGTRLTVL.

This clonotype was recorded a few times. The rearrangement joins TRBV5-1 to TRBJ1-2; D possibly corresponds to TRBD1 (5 bases). Germline V gene data show CDR1 as SGHRS and CDR2 as YFSETQ. The germline V and J ends were trimmed by 5 bases and 4 bases, with 12 bases remaining between them. CDR3 length equals 13 residues. In nucleotides, the CDR3 is TGCGCCAGCAGGGGGGACGGGATCTATGGCTACACCTTC. It translates to CASRGDGIYGYTF.

There are a few counts of this clonotype. A read error may account for a junction end that differs from germline. V is TRBV10-3 and J is TRBJ2-1; TRBD2 matches at 8 bases. Germline lookup yields CDR1 ENHRY and CDR2 SYGVKD. The length of the CDR3 is 14 residues. Written as DNA, the CDR3 is TGTGCCATCAATGAGCGGGGGTCCTACAATGAGCAGTTCTTC. This codes for CAINERGSYNEQFF.

This clonotype was counted a few times. The chain links TRBV12-3 or TRBV12-4 to TRBJ2-4, with no clear D. The J call could be wrong; TRBJ2-7 is a better fit for the DNA end. CDR3 size: 12 residues. CDR3 in amino acids: CASGYLAGEQYF. The CDR3 coding sequence is TGTGCCAGCGGATATCTGGCCGGCGAGCAGTACTTC.

This clonotype has just a few counts. This chain links TRBV15 with TRBJ2-5; D is unclear. Trimming removed 3 bases from V and 2 bases from J, with 10 bases in between. Germline V gene data show CDR1 as LNHNV and CDR2 as YYDKDF (reference sequence). The CDR3 loop spans 14 amino acids. CDR3 residues: CATSSGPPQETQYF. The DNA of the CDR3 is TGTGCCACCAGCAGTGGGCCACCTCAAGAGACCCAGTACTTC.

The chain couples TRBV11-1 to TRBJ2-1; D may correspond to TRBD1 or TRBD2 (5 bases each). The CDR3 loop spans 12 amino acids. The germline gives CDR1 SGHAT, CDR2 FQDESV (reference sequence). The V gene lost 5 bases and the J gene lost 10 bases, with 12 bases spanning the gap. CDR3 sequence reads: CASSRDLREQFF. The CDR3 coding sequence is TGTGCCAGCAGCCGGGACCTCCGCGAGCAGTTCTTC.

This chain connects TRBV28 to TRBJ2-4; D not resolved. The J call could be wrong; TRBJ2-5 is a better fit for the DNA end. Germline V gene sequence: CDR1 MDHEN, CDR2 SYDVKM. This CDR3 region has 20 residues. CDR3 in amino acids: CASSSFKKGPALQFMETQYF. CDR3 coding DNA: TGTGCCAGCAGCTCCTTTAAGAAGGGCCCAGCGCTCCAGTTTATGGAGACCCAGTACTTC.

The chain has TRBV7-9 and TRBJ2-3, with no clear D. CDR3 length: 15 amino acids. Between the trimmed V and J ends, which lost 1 base and 6 bases, there was a span of 14 bases. Germline values: CDR1 SEHNR, CDR2 FQNEAQ (reference sequence). The DNA for the CDR3 is TGTGCCAGCAGCTTAGATTTGGGCCGAGCGGATACGCAGTATTTT. Residues: CASSLDLGRADTQYF.

This clonotype came up a few times. The chain joins TRBV20-1 to TRBJ2-7; no clear D gene. CDR3 length: 15 residues. V gave up 0 bases and J gave up 1 base, with 13 bases separating them. Germline loops: CDR1 DFQATT, CDR2 SNEGSKA (reference sequence). CDR3 in DNA: TGCAGTGCTAGAGATGGCCGGAACTTGTCCTACGAGCAGTACTTC. Translated, it gives CSARDGRNLSYEQYF.

The V call is TRBV6-1, the J call TRBJ2-1; possibly TRBD2 for D (5 bases). The CDR3 runs to 16 residues. Trimming pared 2 bases from V and 7 bases from J, leaving 18 bases between. The germline gives CDR1 MNHNS, CDR2 SASEGT. The CDR3 DNA sequence: TGTGCCAGCAGTGAATTTCAACTAGTGTCGTGGAATGAGCAGTTCTTC. Translating it yields CASSEFQLVSWNEQFF.

This chain links TRBV7-9 with TRBJ2-5, with TRBD2 matching over 9 bases. Trimming at V came to 5 bases and at J to 0 bases, leaving 4 bases not matched to a gene. The CDR3 totals 15 residues. The germline V gene encodes CDR1 SEHNR and CDR2 FQNEAQ (reference sequence). The CDR3 reads CASSLGTSYQETQYF. In DNA form, the CDR3 reads TGTGCCAGCAGCCTAGGGACTAGCTACCAAGAGACCCAGTACTTC.

The chain links TRBV15 to TRBJ2-3; a possible D gene is TRBD2 (7 bases). V gave up 5 bases and J gave up 2 bases, with 14 bases separating them. The CDR3 totals 15 residues. The germline CDR1 and CDR2 sequences are LNHNV and YYDKDF (reference sequence). The CDR3 here is CATSESGTFTDTQYF. Here the CDR3 DNA reads TGTGCCACCAGCGAAAGCGGGACATTCACAGATACGCAGTATTTT.

The chain combines TRBV19 with TRBJ2-1, with no clear D. V lost 5 bases and J lost 3, with 14 bases in between. Germline V gene sequence: CDR1 LNHDA, CDR2 SQIVND (reference sequence). This CDR3 spans 15 amino acids. The CDR3 is CASSPPGRVYNEQFF. The CDR3 DNA reads TGTGCCAGTAGTCCCCCGGGTCGGGTCTACAATGAGCAGTTCTTC.

The V gene is TRBV20-1, the J gene TRBJ2-7, with a weak D call TRBD2 (7 bases). Trimming shortened V by 6 bases and J by 5 bases, and 11 bases separated the two germline ends. CDR1 is DFQATT, CDR2 SNEGSKA, per germline (reference sequence). The CDR3 consists of 11 residues. CDR3 DNA sequence: TGCAGTGCAGGGGGGGACAACGAGCAGTACTTC. Its protein product is CSAGGDNEQYF.

This clonotype was recorded a few times. The DNA for the CDR3 is TGTGCCAGCAGCTTTCCTCTCCGGCGGAGCTCCTACAATGAGCAGTTCTTC. Translated, it gives CASSFPLRRSSYNEQFF. This sequence joins TRBV5-5 and TRBJ2-1; D is unresolved. The CDR3 covers 17 residues. V was pared by 2 bases and J by 0 bases, with 15 bases between. Germline V gene data show CDR1 as SGHKS and CDR2 as YYEKEE (reference sequence).

By proportion, this clonotype is medium-sized. The chain carries TRBV5-1 and TRBJ2-7; 7 nucleotides match TRBD1. Per germline, CDR1 SGHRS and CDR2 YFSETQ. The CDR3 is 16 residues long. Trimming removed 4 bases from V and 0 bases from J; junction bases left unmatched: 10. As DNA, the CDR3 is TGCGCCAGCAGCCCACGGCCTCGGGACAGCTCCTACGAGCAGTACTTC. Protein sequence: CASSPRPRDSSYEQYF.

The chain has TRBV12-3 or TRBV12-4 and TRBJ2-6; possible D gene TRBD2, 7 bases. CDR3 length: 17 residues. Trimming left V 2 bases short and J 1 base short, with 12 bases between. DNA of the CDR3: TGTGCCAGCAGTTTAAGGGGGGGGCCTTCTGGGGCCAACGTCCTGACTTTC. Residues: CASSLRGGPSGANVLTF.

The sample holds a few counts of this clonotype. The V and J genes are TRBV11-2 and TRBJ2-5; the D is unclear. The V gene lost 1 base and the J gene lost 5 bases, with 14 bases spanning the gap. This CDR3 region has 15 residues. CDR1 SGHAT and CDR2 FQNNGV come from the germline V gene. The CDR3 nucleotides are TGTGCCAGCAGCTTAGGACTTGTCCGAGGCGAGACCCAGTACTTC. Protein sequence: CASSLGLVRGETQYF. Full variable domain (outside the CDR3, taken from reference TRBV11-2 and TRBJ2-5): EAGVAQSPRYKIIEKRQSVAFWCNPISGHATLYWYQQILGQGPKLLIQFQNNGVVDDSQLPKDRFSAERLKGVDSTLKIQPAKLEDSAVYLCASSLGLVRGETQYFGPGTRLLVL.

V is TRBV4-2 and J is TRBJ1-2, with D possibly TRBD1 on 5 matching bases. Germline V CDR1 and CDR2: LGHNA, YNFKEQ. Trimming removed 1 base at V and 8 bases at J, with 8 bases between. The CDR3 is 12 amino acids. CDR3 amino acids: CASSQGGDGYTF. The DNA for the CDR3 is TGTGCCAGCAGCCAAGGAGGGGACGGCTACACCTTC.

In its sample, this clonotype was seen a few times. The gene calls are TRBV21-1 and TRBJ2-7. TRBV21-1 is an annotated pseudogene. The CDR3 consists of 13 residues. The CDR3 loop reads CASSSDGPYEQYF. CDR3 nucleotide sequence: TGTGCCAGCAGCAGCGACGGACCCTACGAGCAGTACTTC.

In this sample, this clonotype turned up a few times. Sequence at one end of the junction differs from germline and may be a read error. The chain joins TRBV7-2 to TRBJ2-3, with D perhaps TRBD2 (6 bases). Germline values: CDR1 SGHTA, CDR2 FQGNSA. This CDR3 spans 12 amino acids. CDR3 bases: TGTGCCTGCAGCCTAGCGCCAGATACGCAGTATTTT. Protein: CACSLAPDTQYF.

The chain carries TRBV30 and TRBJ2-7; maybe TRBD2 (6 bases). The DNA end is more similar to TRBJ2-5, so the J call may be wrong. Germline CDR1 is GTSNPN and CDR2 is SVGIG (reference sequence). The CDR3 runs 13 residues. The CDR3 DNA is TGTGCCTGGAGTGTACTGGCGGGGGAGACCCAGTACTTC. This gives the protein CAWSVLAGETQYF.

This clonotype occurred a few times. The chain carries TRBV6-5 and TRBJ1-5; D call uncertain. This CDR3 has 13 amino acids. V was trimmed by 9 bases and J by 2 bases, leaving 11 bases between them. Germline assignment: CDR1 MNHEY and CDR2 SVGAGI. As DNA, the CDR3 is TGTGCCAGTCGATCTGGGGGCAATCAGCCCCAGCATTTT. Amino acids: CASRSGGNQPQHF.

V usage is TRBV29-1 and J usage is TRBJ2-7; D possibly uses TRBD1 or TRBD2 (5 bases each). Germline CDR1 SQVTM, CDR2 ANQGSEA. V was pared by 1 base and J by 2 bases, with 15 bases between. CDR3 length: 15 amino acids. CDR3 protein: CSVEGEGLGPYEQYF. CDR3 DNA sequence: TGCAGCGTTGAAGGTGAGGGCCTGGGGCCCTACGAGCAGTACTTC.

The chain recombines TRBV12-3 or TRBV12-4 with TRBJ1-1; D is unclear. The CDR3 contains 12 residues. Trimming left V 5 bases short and J 6 bases short, with 10 bases between. For the CDR3, the DNA is TGTGCCAGCAGTCCGGGGATAGCTGAAGCTTTCTTT. This gives the protein CASSPGIAEAFF.

The CDR3: CASSGRTGGAYEQYF. CDR3 sequence (DNA): TGTGCCAGCAGCGGTCGGACAGGGGGAGCGTACGAGCAGTACTTC. V and J are TRBV11-2 and TRBJ2-7; TRBD1 agrees at 10 bases. This CDR3 contains 15 residues. Germline CDR1 is SGHAT and CDR2 is FQNNGV. With V trimmed by 5 bases and J by 4 bases, 8 bases remained unmatched.

This chain links TRBV5-1 with TRBJ2-3; D gene uncertain. V was clipped by 6 bases and J by 1 base, with 15 bases between them. CDR3 length: 15 amino acids. Germline-derived CDR1 and CDR2 are SGHRS and YFSETQ. The CDR3 DNA sequence: TGCGCCAGCACCTCATTAGGCACCGGCACAGATACGCAGTATTTT. Its protein is CASTSLGTGTDTQYF.